This T cell receptor beta chain was sequenced in a study of T cells in narcolepsy. Looking at the study overall: Patients with NT1 or NT2 and healthy control donors were enrolled.

On this clone itself: Its antigen is still unknown.

CDR3 length: 17 residues. Trimming stripped 5 bases from V and 2 bases from J, with 19 bases between. Germline V lookup: CDR1 LNHNV, CDR2 YYDKDF (reference sequence). Here immunoSEQ multiplex PCR was the method, and the copy in TCRdb shows in-frame clones only, minus some. The sample has tens of thousands of clones, approximately 80% seen once; the top ten hold 0.91%. Findings and limits, study-wide: Autoreactive HCRT-specific and TRIB2-specific clonotypes were marked in same-patient CSF-versus-blood CD4+ comparisons. Autoreactive clonotypes reportedly recurred in blood of same and different patients, not controls.

The receptor was isolated from a human donor with narcolepsy. V gene TRBV15 combines with J gene TRBJ1-3; possible D gene TRBD1, 6 bases. Sequencing was done on a sample of CD45RA- memory CD4+ T cells from PBMCs. The DNA of the CDR3 is TGTGCCACCAGCTTGCCCGGACAGCCCCTCACTGGAAACACCATATATTTT. Protein sequence: CATSLPGQPLTGNTIYF.